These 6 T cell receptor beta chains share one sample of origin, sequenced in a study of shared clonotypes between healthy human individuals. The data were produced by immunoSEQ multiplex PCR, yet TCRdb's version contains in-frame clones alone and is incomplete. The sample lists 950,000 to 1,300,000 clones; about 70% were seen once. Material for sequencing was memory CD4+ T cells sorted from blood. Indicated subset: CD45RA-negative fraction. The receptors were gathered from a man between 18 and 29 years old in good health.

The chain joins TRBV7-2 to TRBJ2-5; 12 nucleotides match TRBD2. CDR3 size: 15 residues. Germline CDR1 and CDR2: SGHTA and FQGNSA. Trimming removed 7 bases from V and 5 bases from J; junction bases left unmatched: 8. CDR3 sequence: CASKRTSGDSETQYF. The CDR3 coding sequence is TGTGCCAGCAAAAGGACTAGCGGGGATTCGGAGACCCAGTACTTC.

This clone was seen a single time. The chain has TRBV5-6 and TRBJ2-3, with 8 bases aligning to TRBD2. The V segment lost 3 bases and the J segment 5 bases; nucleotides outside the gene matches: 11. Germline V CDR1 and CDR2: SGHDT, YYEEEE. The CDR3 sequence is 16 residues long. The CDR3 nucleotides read TGTGCCAGCAGCTCCCGTCGCCGGGGGGGCGGAGATACGCAGTATTTT. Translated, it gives CASSSRRRGGGDTQYF.

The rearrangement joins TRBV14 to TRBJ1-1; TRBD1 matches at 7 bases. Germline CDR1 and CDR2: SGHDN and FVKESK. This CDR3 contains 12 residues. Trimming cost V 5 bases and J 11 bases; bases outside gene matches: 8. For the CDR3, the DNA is TGTGCCAGCAGCGGAGACAGGGTCAGGGCTTTCTTT. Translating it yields CASSGDRVRAFF.

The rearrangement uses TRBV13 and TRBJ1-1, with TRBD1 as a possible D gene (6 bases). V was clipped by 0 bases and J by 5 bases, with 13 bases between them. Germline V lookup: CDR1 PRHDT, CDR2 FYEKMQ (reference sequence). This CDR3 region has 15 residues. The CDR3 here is CASSLGLGAGTEAFF. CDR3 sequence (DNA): TGTGCCAGCAGCTTAGGCCTGGGGGCGGGAACTGAAGCTTTCTTT.

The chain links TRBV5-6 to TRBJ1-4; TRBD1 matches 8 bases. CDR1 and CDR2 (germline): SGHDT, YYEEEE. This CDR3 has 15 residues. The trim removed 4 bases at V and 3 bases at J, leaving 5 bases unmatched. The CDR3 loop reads CASSLDRGSNEKLFF. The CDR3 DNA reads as TGTGCCAGCAGCCTCGACAGGGGTTCTAATGAAAAACTGTTTTTT.

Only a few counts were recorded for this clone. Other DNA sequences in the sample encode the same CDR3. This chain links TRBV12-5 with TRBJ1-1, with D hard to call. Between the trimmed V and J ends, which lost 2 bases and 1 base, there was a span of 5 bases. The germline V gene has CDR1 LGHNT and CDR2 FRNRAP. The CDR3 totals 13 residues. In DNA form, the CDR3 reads TGTGCTAGTGGTTTGCGGGAGAACACTGAAGCTTTCTTT. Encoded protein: CASGLRENTEAFF.